This TCR beta chain originates from a study of shared T cell receptors in the human thymus. Here immunoSEQ multiplex PCR was the method, and the copy in TCRdb shows in-frame clones only, minus some. Counted here are about 400,000 clones, more than 85% occurring once; the ten biggest clones make up approximately 0.02%. This CDR3 has 13 residues. Germline CDR1 SGHVS, CDR2 FQNEAQ. The ends were cut back, 5 bases at V and 4 bases at J, with 11 bases in the middle. The origin of this receptor is a human donor. The rearrangement joins TRBV7-8 to TRBJ1-2; TRBD1 might be the D (6 bases). Sequenced input: thymocytes. The CDR3 here is CASSRTGRYGYTF. Here the CDR3 DNA reads TGTGCCAGCAGCCGAACAGGGCGCTATGGCTACACCTTC.